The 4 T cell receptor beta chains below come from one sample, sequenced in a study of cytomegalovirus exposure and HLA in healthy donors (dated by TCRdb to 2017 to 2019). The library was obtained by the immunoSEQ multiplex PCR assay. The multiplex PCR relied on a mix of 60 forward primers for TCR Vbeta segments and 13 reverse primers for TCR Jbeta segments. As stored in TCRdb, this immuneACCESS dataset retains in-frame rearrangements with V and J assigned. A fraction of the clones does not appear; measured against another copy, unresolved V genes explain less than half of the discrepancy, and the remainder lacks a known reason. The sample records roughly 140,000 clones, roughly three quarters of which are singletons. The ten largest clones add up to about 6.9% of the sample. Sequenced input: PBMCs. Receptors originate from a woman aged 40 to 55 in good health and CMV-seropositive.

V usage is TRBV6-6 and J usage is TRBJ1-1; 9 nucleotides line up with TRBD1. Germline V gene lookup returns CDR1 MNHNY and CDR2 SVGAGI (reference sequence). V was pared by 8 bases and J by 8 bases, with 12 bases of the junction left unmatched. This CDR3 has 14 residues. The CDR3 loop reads CASGGGQGKSEAFF. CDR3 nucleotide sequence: TGTGCCAGCGGCGGGGGACAGGGAAAGTCCGAAGCTTTCTTT.

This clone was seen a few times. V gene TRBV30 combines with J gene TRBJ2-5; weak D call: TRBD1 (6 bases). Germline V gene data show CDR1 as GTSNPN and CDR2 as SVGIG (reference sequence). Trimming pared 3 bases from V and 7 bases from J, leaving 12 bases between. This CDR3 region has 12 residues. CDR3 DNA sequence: TGTGCCTGGAGGGGGACAAGGGGGACCCAGTACTTC. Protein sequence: CAWRGTRGTQYF.

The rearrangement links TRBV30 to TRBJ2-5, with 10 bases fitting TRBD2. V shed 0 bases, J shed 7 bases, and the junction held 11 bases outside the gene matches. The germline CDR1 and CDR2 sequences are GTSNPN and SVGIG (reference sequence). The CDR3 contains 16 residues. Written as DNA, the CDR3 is TGTGCCTGGAGTGTATCGAGCGGGGGGGGCGTGGGGACCCAGTACTTC. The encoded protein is CAWSVSSGGGVGTQYF.

The DNA of the CDR3 is TGTGCCTGGAGGGCAACCTATGGCTACACCTTC. This gives the protein CAWRATYGYTF. The chain links TRBV30 to TRBJ1-2; no clear D gene. V lost 3 bases, J lost 4 bases, and 6 bases lay in between. Germline V gene sequence: CDR1 GTSNPN, CDR2 SVGIG (reference sequence). The CDR3 extends over 11 amino acids. Based on the CDR3 plus reference TRBV30 and TRBJ1-2, the full variable domain is SQTIHQWPATLVQPVGSPLSLECTVEGTSNPNLYWYRQAAGRGLQLLFYSVGIGQISSEVPQNLSASRPQDRQFILSSKKLLLSDSGFYLCAWRATYGYTFGSGTRLTVV.